This is a list of T cell receptor beta chains from one sample in a study of blood T cell repertoires in COVID-19. TCRdb keeps only in-frame clones here, not all; method: immunoSEQ multiplex PCR. The sample consists of roughly 20,000 clones, around 89% of them appearing once. Sequenced sample: peripheral blood. The receptors here all came from a human donor in a cohort sampled during active COVID-19. The CDR3 runs from the conserved cysteine through the conserved F or W. Clone size appears in some rows only: once, few, many, or a class for an expanded clone.

j_call: TRBJ1-2
cdr3_length: 14
v_call: TRBV27
clone_size: NA
cdr3_aa: CASSPSGGNYGYTF

j_call: TRBJ1-1
cdr3_length: 14
v_call: TRBV4-1
clone_size: NA
cdr3_aa: CASSQDMPGPEAFF

j_call: TRBJ1-1
cdr3_length: 14
v_call: TRBV6-6
clone_size: NA
cdr3_aa: CASSIHRDSTEAFF

j_call: TRBJ1-5
cdr3_length: 20
v_call: TRBV21-1
clone_size: NA
cdr3_aa: CASSKVVRGPRTRRYQPQHF

j_call: TRBJ2-7
cdr3_length: 16
v_call: TRBV10-3
clone_size: NA
cdr3_aa: CAISESTPSGASEQYF

j_call: TRBJ2-7
cdr3_length: 17
v_call: TRBV5-3
clone_size: NA
cdr3_aa: CARSLPQVQAITYEQYF

j_call: TRBJ2-7
cdr3_length: 15
v_call: TRBV7-9
clone_size: NA
cdr3_aa: CASSWAGTEGYEQYF

j_call: TRBJ2-2
cdr3_length: 15
v_call: TRBV27
clone_size: NA
cdr3_aa: CASSLHRGLGGELFF

j_call: TRBJ2-7
cdr3_length: 15
v_call: TRBV11-3
clone_size: NA
cdr3_aa: CASSPYEGSAYEQYF

j_call: TRBJ2-7
cdr3_length: 16
v_call: TRBV5-1
clone_size: NA
cdr3_aa: CASSLAGLAGDYEQYF

j_call: TRBJ2-1
cdr3_length: 16
v_call: TRBV5-1
clone_size: NA
cdr3_aa: CASSLRQSGPYNEQFF

j_call: TRBJ1-2
cdr3_length: 15
v_call: TRBV28
clone_size: once
cdr3_aa: CASSFDREANYGYTF

j_call: TRBJ2-7
cdr3_length: 15
v_call: TRBV19
clone_size: once
cdr3_aa: CASSIALQGSYEQYF

j_call: TRBJ2-3
cdr3_length: 14
v_call: TRBV7-8
clone_size: NA
cdr3_aa: CASSYGTSPDTQYF

j_call: TRBJ2-5
cdr3_length: 14
v_call: TRBV6-5
clone_size: NA
cdr3_aa: CASSPRAGVETQYF

j_call: TRBJ1-1
cdr3_length: 15
v_call: TRBV9
clone_size: NA
cdr3_aa: CASSSPTGSNTEAFF

j_call: TRBJ1-1
cdr3_length: 14
v_call: TRBV7-9
clone_size: NA
cdr3_aa: CASSLDRVRTEAFF

j_call: TRBJ2-7
cdr3_length: 15
v_call: TRBV3-1/TRBV3-2
clone_size: NA
cdr3_aa: CASSQGTGGNYEQYF

j_call: TRBJ2-7
cdr3_length: 15
v_call: TRBV19
clone_size: NA
cdr3_aa: CASSYGLATTYEQYF

j_call: TRBJ2-3
cdr3_length: 19
v_call: TRBV3-1/TRBV3-2
clone_size: NA
cdr3_aa: CASSQEVTSGNLYTDTQYF

j_call: TRBJ1-5
cdr3_length: 14
v_call: TRBV24-1
clone_size: NA
cdr3_aa: CATSSRQGVQPQHF

j_call: TRBJ1-5
cdr3_length: 14
v_call: TRBV10-3
clone_size: NA
cdr3_aa: CAISESGGNQPQHF

j_call: TRBJ2-1
cdr3_length: 14
v_call: TRBV5-1
clone_size: NA
cdr3_aa: CARRGSGKLDEQFF

j_call: TRBJ1-2
cdr3_length: 16
v_call: TRBV5-6
clone_size: NA
cdr3_aa: CASSPPGHPGFYGYTF

j_call: TRBJ2-7
cdr3_length: 14
v_call: TRBV7-9
clone_size: NA
cdr3_aa: CASSQPGQGNEQYF

j_call: TRBJ2-1
cdr3_length: 14
v_call: TRBV15
clone_size: NA
cdr3_aa: CATSIGNSYNEQFF

j_call: TRBJ1-2
cdr3_length: 16
v_call: TRBV14
clone_size: NA
cdr3_aa: CASSQTGTKTNYGYTF

j_call: TRBJ2-5
cdr3_length: 16
v_call: TRBV24-1
clone_size: NA
cdr3_aa: CATSDPKGDPGETQYF

j_call: TRBJ2-7
cdr3_length: 17
v_call: TRBV5-1
clone_size: NA
cdr3_aa: CASSSGTSGALLGEQYF

j_call: TRBJ2-1
cdr3_length: 12
v_call: TRBV2
clone_size: NA
cdr3_aa: CASSVDRNEQFF

j_call: TRBJ2-1
cdr3_length: 17
v_call: TRBV24-1
clone_size: NA
cdr3_aa: CATSDATGIRRYNEQFF

j_call: TRBJ1-3
cdr3_length: 15
v_call: TRBV11-2
clone_size: NA
cdr3_aa: CASSSLTGSGNTIYF